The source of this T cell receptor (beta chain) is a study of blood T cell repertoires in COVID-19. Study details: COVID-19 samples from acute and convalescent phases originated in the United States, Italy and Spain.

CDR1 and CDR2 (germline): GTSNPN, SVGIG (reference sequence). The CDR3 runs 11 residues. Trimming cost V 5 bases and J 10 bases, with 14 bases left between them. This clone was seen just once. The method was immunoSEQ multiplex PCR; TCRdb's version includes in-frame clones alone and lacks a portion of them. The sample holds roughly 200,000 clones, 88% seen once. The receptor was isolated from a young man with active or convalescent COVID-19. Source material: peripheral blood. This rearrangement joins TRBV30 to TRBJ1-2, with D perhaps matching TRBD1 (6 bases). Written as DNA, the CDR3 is TGTGCCTGGGGGACACAACTAGTCTACACCTTC. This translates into CAWGTQLVYTF.